Listed below are T cell receptor beta chains from one sample, sequenced in a study of radiotherapy plus CTLA-4 blockade in lung cancer. Assay: immunoSEQ multiplex PCR; the TCRdb copy retains only in-frame clones and omits some. In the table there are about 48,000 clones, approximately 86% of which are singletons. Source: peripheral blood, taken from a patient treated with radiotherapy plus ipilimumab. Receptors were obtained from a human donor with non-small cell lung cancer that progressed on radiotherapy plus ipilimumab. Some clones in this sample may be carry-over from other donors' samples. Each CDR3 is given with its conserved first and last residue. The D gene is left open where the match is weak. Where a row states a size, it is once, few, many or the class of an expanded clone; other rows omit it.

abundance | d_gene | j_gene | v_gene | CDR3nt | CDR3aa
. | . | TRBJ2-7 | TRBV9 | TGTGCCAGCAGCCTCCGGACGGGGTTCTACGAGCAGTACTTC | CASSLRTGFYEQYF
. | . | TRBJ2-1 | TRBV27 | TGTGCCAGCAGTTTAACCCGGGGAGTTTGGTATGAGCAGTTCTTC | CASSLTRGVWYEQFF
. | . | TRBJ2-7 | TRBV5-1 | TGCGCCAGCAGCTTGGAAATCGGGGGGCCCTACGAGCAGTACTTC | CASSLEIGGPYEQYF
few | TRBD1 | TRBJ1-2 | TRBV27 | TGTGCCAGCAGTGTCGACTGGACAGGGCGTGGCTACACCTTC | CASSVDWTGRGYTF
. | TRBD2 | TRBJ2-1 | TRBV5-5 | TGTGCCAGCAGCTTGACTAGCGGGAGGATTTGGTCCTACAATGAGCAGTTCTTC | CASSLTSGRIWSYNEQFF
. | TRBD2 | TRBJ2-5 | TRBV19 | TGTGCCAGTAGTACACCCTCCGGGACTAGCGAAGAGACCCAGTACTTC | CASSTPSGTSEETQYF
. | . | TRBJ2-3 | TRBV7-7 | TGTGCCAGCAGCCTCGGGACTGGACTAGATACGCAGTATTTT | CASSLGTGLDTQYF
. | . | TRBJ2-3 | TRBV4-3 | TGCGCCAGCAGCCAGGCACGCCATACGCAGTATTTT | CASSQARHTQYF
. | TRBD1 | TRBJ2-1 | TRBV27 | TGTGCCAGCAGTCTGGACAGGGGCTATGAGCAGTTCTTC | CASSLDRGYEQFF
. | TRBD2 | TRBJ2-1 | TRBV5-1 | TGCGCCAGCAGCCTAGGGACTAGCGGGGCGGATGAGCAGTTCTTC | CASSLGTSGADEQFF
. | TRBD1 | TRBJ1-2 | TRBV7-2 | TGTGCCAGCAGCCCGACCCCCGCAGGGGGAAGGAACTATGGCTACACCTTC | CASSPTPAGGRNYGYTF
. | . | TRBJ1-3 | TRBV4-2 | TGTGCCAGCAGCCAAGAGATCCGGGGAAACACCATATATTTT | CASSQEIRGNTIYF
. | TRBD2 | TRBJ2-1 | TRBV5-1 | TGCGCCAGCAGCTTCGGACTAGCGGGGGCCCTCTCCTACAATGAGCAGTTCTTC | CASSFGLAGALSYNEQFF
. | . | TRBJ2-3 | TRBV7-3 | TGTGCCAGCAGCGTCACCGGAGGGACCGGGGCAGATACGCAGTATTTT | CASSVTGGTGADTQYF
. | TRBD1 | TRBJ2-5 | TRBV29-1 | TGCAGCGTTGAGCCCAGGGGGCGAGAGACCCAGTACTTC | CSVEPRGRETQYF
. | . | TRBJ1-3 | TRBV2 | TGTGCCAGCAGTGAAGAGGCAGGGTGGGGAAACACCATATATTTT | CASSEEAGWGNTIYF
. | TRBD1 | TRBJ2-7 | TRBV10-3 | TGTGCCATCAGAACCTCCCGCCGGGACAGGGACTACGAGCAGTACTTC | CAIRTSRRDRDYEQYF
. | . | TRBJ1-3 | TRBV28 | TGTGCCAGCAGTTTCCCAGGGGCAGGAAGCACCATATATTTT | CASSFPGAGSTIYF
once | . | TRBJ2-7 | TRBV11-2 | TGTGCCAGCAGCTTAGATCGGAACAGTCATTACGAGCAGTACTTC | CASSLDRNSHYEQYF
. | . | TRBJ2-7 | TRBV15 | TGTGCCACCAGCAGAGTGGGGGGTCGAGGGGAGCAGTACTTC | CATSRVGGRGEQYF
. | TRBD1 | TRBJ1-2 | TRBV29-1 | TGCAGCGTTGCTGCAGGGGGCGCGCGGGGCTACACCTTC | CSVAAGGARGYTF
. | . | TRBJ1-6 | TRBV15 | TGTGCCACCAGCCGGACAGAACGTAATTCACCCCTCCACTTT | CATSRTERNSPLHF
once | TRBD1 | TRBJ1-3 | TRBV19 | TGTGCCAGTAGTGTCCGGGACAGCTCTGGAAACACCATATATTTT | CASSVRDSSGNTIYF
. | TRBD2 | TRBJ2-1 | TRBV10-2 | TGCGCCAGCAGTGCAAGCGGGATTTCCTACAATGAGCAGTTCTTC | CASSASGISYNEQFF
few | TRBD2 | TRBJ2-5 | TRBV7-9 | TGTGCCAGCAGCGGGCCGGGACTAGAGTTGGAGACCCAGTACTTC | CASSGPGLELETQYF
. | . | TRBJ1-1 | TRBV14 | TGTGCCAGCAGCCAAGTGGGAGGGGGCACTGAAGCTTTCTTT | CASSQVGGGTEAFF
. | TRBD2 | TRBJ2-7 | TRBV6-5 | TGTGCCAGCAGAAACCTAGCGGAACTCTCCTACGAGCAGTACTTC | CASRNLAELSYEQYF
once | . | TRBJ2-5 | TRBV11-2 | TGTGCCAGCAGCTTAAGTCCTACCCAAGAGACCCAGTACTTC | CASSLSPTQETQYF
once | . | TRBJ2-7 | TRBV2 | TGTGCCAGCAGCGGGGGGAGGGGGTTTGGGCACGAGCAGTACTTC | CASSGGRGFGHEQYF
. | . | TRBJ1-2 | TRBV2 | TGTGCCAGCAGTGAAGCGCTTGGGGGCCGGGGCTATGGCTACACCTTC | CASSEALGGRGYGYTF
. | TRBD1 | TRBJ2-2 | TRBV7-6 | TGTGCCAGCAGAAGGGACAGCAACACCGGGGAGCTGTTTTTT | CASRRDSNTGELFF
few | TRBD2 | TRBJ2-5 | TRBV4-3 | TGCGCCAGCAGCCAAGAAATACTAGCGGGAGGTTTAAGAGAGACCCAGTACTTC | CASSQEILAGGLRETQYF
. | . | TRBJ1-1 | TRBV7-9 | TGTGCCAGCAGCGCGTGGGGCAAAGGGGCTGAAGCTTTCTTT | CASSAWGKGAEAFF
. | TRBD2 | TRBJ2-7 | TRBV4-2 | TGTGCCAGCAGCCAAGGCGGGACTAGTTACGAGCAGTACTTC | CASSQGGTSYEQYF
. | . | TRBJ1-1 | TRBV9 | TGTGCCAGCAGCGTAGAGACCCCGGGCACTGAAGCTTTCTTT | CASSVETPGTEAFF
. | . | TRBJ1-5 | TRBV21-1 | TGTGCCAGCAGCAAAGGTACGGGGAATCAGCCCCAGCATTTT | CASSKGTGNQPQHF
. | TRBD1 | TRBJ2-3 | TRBV19 | TGTGCCAGAACAGGGGACGCAGATACGCAGTATTTT | CARTGDADTQYF
. | TRBD2 | TRBJ2-1 | TRBV2 | TGTGCCAGCAGTGATATAGCGGGAGGAGGTCCACACAATGAGCAGTTCTTC | CASSDIAGGGPHNEQFF
. | TRBD1 | TRBJ2-7 | TRBV11-2 | TGTGCCAGCACTCCGGGACAGGGGGCGCAGTACTTC | CASTPGQGAQYF
few | TRBD1 | TRBJ2-2 | TRBV2 | TGTGCCAGCACTGAGCAGGGGGACACCGGGGAGCTGTTTTTT | CASTEQGDTGELFF
once | . | TRBJ1-5 | TRBV7-2 | TGTGCCAGCAGCTCCGATGCTGGGGGGAATCAGCCCCAGCATTTT | CASSSDAGGNQPQHF
. | TRBD1 | TRBJ2-3 | TRBV7-2 | TGTGCCAGCTTCCCCGACAGGGGAGAGTCAGATACGCAGTATTTT | CASFPDRGESDTQYF
once | TRBD2 | TRBJ2-3 | TRBV5-1 | TGCGCCAGCAGCCTCGACTTTGCGGGGGGAACAGATACGCAGTATTTT | CASSLDFAGGTDTQYF
once | TRBD2 | TRBJ2-1 | TRBV4-2 | TGTGCCAGCAGCCAAGTTGGGGGGGGTAACAATGAGCAGTTCTTC | CASSQVGGGNNEQFF
. | . | TRBJ2-7 | TRBV6-4 | TGTGCCAGGGAGAGCAGGGCCTCCTACGAGCAGTACTTC | CARESRASYEQYF
. | . | TRBJ1-5 | TRBV25-1 | TGTGCCAGCGCACAGGAGGGTCAGCCCCAGCATTTT | CASAQEGQPQHF
. | TRBD1 | TRBJ2-5 | TRBV19 | TGTGCCAGTAGTACTGGACAGGGCATCCAAGAGACCCAGTACTTC | CASSTGQGIQETQYF
. | . | TRBJ1-2 | TRBV27 | TGTGCCAGCAGTTTGGGCGACGGCGTCGGCTACACCTTC | CASSLGDGVGYTF
. | TRBD2 | TRBJ2-3 | TRBV6-4 | TGTGCCAGCAGTGACTCGGCGGGGGACACAGATACGCAGTATTTT | CASSDSAGDTDTQYF